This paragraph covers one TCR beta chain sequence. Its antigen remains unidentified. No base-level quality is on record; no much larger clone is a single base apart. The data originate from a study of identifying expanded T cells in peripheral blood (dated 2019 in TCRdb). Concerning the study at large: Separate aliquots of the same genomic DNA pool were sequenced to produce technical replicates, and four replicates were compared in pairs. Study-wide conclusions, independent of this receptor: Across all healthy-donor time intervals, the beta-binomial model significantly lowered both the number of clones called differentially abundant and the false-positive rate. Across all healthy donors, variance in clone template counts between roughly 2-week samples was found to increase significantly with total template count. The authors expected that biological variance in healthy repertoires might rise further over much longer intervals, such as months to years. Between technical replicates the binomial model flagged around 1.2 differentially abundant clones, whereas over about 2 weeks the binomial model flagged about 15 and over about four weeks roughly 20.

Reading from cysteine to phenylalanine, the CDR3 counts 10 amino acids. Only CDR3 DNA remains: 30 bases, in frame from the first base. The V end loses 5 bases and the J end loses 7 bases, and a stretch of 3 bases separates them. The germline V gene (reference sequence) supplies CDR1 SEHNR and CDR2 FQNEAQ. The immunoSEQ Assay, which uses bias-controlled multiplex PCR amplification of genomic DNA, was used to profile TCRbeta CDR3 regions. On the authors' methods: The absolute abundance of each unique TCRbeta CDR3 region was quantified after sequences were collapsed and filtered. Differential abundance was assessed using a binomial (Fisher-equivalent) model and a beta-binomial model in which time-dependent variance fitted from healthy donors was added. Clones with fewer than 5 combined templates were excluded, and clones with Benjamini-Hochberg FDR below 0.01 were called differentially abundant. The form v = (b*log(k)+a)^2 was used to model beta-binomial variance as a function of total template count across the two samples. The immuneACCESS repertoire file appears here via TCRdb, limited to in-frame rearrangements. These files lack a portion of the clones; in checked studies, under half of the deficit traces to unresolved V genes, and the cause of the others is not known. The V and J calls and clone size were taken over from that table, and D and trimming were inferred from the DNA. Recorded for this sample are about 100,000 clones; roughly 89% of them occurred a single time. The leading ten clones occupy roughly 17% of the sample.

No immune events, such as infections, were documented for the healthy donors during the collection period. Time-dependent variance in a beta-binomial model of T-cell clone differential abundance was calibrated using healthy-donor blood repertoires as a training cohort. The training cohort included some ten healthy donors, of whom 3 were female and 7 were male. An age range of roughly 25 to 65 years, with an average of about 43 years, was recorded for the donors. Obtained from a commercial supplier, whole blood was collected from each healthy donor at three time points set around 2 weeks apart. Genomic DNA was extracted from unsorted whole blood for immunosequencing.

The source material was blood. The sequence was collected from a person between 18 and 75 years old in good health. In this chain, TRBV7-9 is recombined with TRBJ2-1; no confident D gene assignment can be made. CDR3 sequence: CASSQNEQFF. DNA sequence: TGTGCCAGCAGCCAGAATGAGCAGTTCTTC.